This T cell receptor beta chain was sequenced for a study of graft-versus-host responses after intestinal transplantation. The table came from immunoSEQ multiplex PCR; TCRdb's copy has only in-frame clones and leaves some out. The table records 100,000 to 110,000 clones, about 90% of them present only once. This CDR3 comprises 14 residues. As regards this clone: Antigen specificity is unknown.

The sample in question was unstimulated CD4+ T cells sorted from spleen or lymph node cells, obtained before transplant. The chain employs TRBV21-1 and TRBJ2-1; the D segment call TRBD1 is taken from the table without a DNA check. TRBV21-1 counts as a pseudogene. This sequence was found in a human donor who was the organ donor for an intestinal transplant. CDR3 nucleotide sequence: TGTGCCAGCACCCAAGGGGTCAAGTGGCATGAGCAGTTCTTC. This encodes CASTQGVKWHEQFF.